These 4 T cell receptor beta chains came from one sample sequenced in a study of type 1 and type 2 diabetes patients. PCR was run on genomic DNA. Multiplex PCR with 30 forward and 13 reverse primers amplified the TCR beta CDR3. TCRdb itself ran the multiplex PCR reads through MiXCR, one entry per CDR3 protein. The data hold 280,000 or so distinct CDR3 sequences, with roughly 50% observed a single time. Sequencing was performed on peripheral blood mononuclear cells (PBMCs). These receptors all stem from a man between 18 and 35 years old with type 2 diabetes.

DNA for the CDR3: TGTGCCAGCAGTTGGACAGGGAGGAATACAGATACGCAGTATTTT. Its protein product is CASSWTGRNTDTQYF. V usage is TRBV6-1 and J usage is TRBJ2-3; 8 nucleotides match TRBD1. Germline V gene data show CDR1 as MNHNS and CDR2 as SASEGT. The CDR3 covers 15 residues. Unmatched junction bases numbered 7, after V lost 5 bases and J lost 3 bases.

The chain couples TRBV20-1 to TRBJ2-2, with D tentatively TRBD2 (5 bases). V lost 5 bases and J 7 bases, leaving 8 bases between the germline ends. The CDR3 contains 11 residues. Germline lookup yields CDR1 DFQATT and CDR2 SNEGSKA (reference sequence). CDR3 amino acids: CSARLIGELFF. DNA of the CDR3: TGCAGTGCTCGACTAATCGGGGAGCTGTTTTTT.

The table lists this clonotype with a few counts. The gene calls are TRBV28 and TRBJ2-5; D unclear. The germline V gene encodes CDR1 MDHEN and CDR2 SYDVKM. CDR3 length equals 15 residues. The V and J ends lost 4 bases and 2 bases respectively, with 14 bases between them. CDR3 coding DNA: TGTGCCAGCAGTTCGATCGGTACAGAACAAGAGACCCAGTACTTC. Protein: CASSSIGTEQETQYF.

The genes are TRBV28 and TRBJ1-4; TRBD1 is a possible D gene (6 bases). The V gene lost 4 bases and the J gene lost 3 bases, with 15 bases spanning the gap. Germline loops: CDR1 MDHEN, CDR2 SYDVKM. CDR3 length: 16 residues. The DNA for the CDR3 is TGTGCCAGCAGTTCCCCAGGGGAAAGGGCTAATGAAAAACTGTTTTTT. Protein product: CASSSPGERANEKLFF.